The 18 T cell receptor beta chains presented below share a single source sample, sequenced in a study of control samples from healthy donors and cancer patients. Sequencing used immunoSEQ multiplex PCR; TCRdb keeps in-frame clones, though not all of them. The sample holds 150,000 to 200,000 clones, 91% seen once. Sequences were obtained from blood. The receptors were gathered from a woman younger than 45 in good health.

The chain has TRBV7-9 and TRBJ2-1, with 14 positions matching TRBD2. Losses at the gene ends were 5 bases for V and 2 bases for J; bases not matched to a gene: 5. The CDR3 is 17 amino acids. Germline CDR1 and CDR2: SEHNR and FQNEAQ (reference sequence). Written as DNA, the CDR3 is TGTGCCAGCAGCCCACGACTAGCGGGGGGGCCCTACAATGAGCAGTTCTTC. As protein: CASSPRLAGGPYNEQFF.

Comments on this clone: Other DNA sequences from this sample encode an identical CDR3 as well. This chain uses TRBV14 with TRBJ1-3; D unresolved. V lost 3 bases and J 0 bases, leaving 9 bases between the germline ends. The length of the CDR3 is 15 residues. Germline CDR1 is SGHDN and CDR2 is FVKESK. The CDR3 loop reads CASSQDQASGNTIYF. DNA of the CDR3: TGTGCCAGCAGCCAGGATCAAGCCTCTGGAAACACCATATATTTT.

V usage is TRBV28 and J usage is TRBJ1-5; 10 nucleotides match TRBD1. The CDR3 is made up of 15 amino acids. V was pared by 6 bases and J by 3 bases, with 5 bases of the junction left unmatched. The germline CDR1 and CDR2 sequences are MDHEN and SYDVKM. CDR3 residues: CASSSGQGDNQPQHF. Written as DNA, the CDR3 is TGTGCCAGCAGCTCTGGACAGGGGGACAATCAGCCCCAGCATTTT. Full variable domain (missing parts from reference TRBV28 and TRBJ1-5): DVKVTQSSRYLVKRTGEKVFLECVQDMDHENMFWYRQDPGLGLRLIYFSYDVKMKEKGDIPEGYSVSREKKERFSLILESASTNQTSMYLCASSSGQGDNQPQHFGDGTRLSIL.

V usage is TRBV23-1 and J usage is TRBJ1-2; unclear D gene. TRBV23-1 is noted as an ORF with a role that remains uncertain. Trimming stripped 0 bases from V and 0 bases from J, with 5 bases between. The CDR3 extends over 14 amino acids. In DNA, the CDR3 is TGCGCCAGCAGTCAATCGCCAGCTAACTATGGCTACACCTTC. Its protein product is CASSQSPANYGYTF.

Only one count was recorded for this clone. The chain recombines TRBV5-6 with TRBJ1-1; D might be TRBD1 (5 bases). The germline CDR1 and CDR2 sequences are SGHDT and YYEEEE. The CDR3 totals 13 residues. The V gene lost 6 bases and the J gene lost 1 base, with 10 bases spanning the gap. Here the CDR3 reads CASTETGNTEAFF. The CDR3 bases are TGTGCCAGCACCGAAACAGGGAACACTGAAGCTTTCTTT.

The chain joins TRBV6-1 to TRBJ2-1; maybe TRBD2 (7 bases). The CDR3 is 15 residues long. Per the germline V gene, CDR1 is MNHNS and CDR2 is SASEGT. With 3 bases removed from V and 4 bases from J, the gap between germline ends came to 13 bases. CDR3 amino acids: CASSEGAGAYNEQFF. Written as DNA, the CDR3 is TGTGCCAGCAGTGAGGGGGCGGGAGCGTACAATGAGCAGTTCTTC.

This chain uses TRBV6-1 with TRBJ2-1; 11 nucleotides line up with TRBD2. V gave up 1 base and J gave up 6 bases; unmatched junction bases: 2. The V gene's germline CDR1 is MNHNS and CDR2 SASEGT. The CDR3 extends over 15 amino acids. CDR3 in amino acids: CASSEGSGGGNEQFF. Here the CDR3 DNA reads TGTGCCAGCAGTGAAGGTAGCGGGGGGGGCAATGAGCAGTTCTTC.

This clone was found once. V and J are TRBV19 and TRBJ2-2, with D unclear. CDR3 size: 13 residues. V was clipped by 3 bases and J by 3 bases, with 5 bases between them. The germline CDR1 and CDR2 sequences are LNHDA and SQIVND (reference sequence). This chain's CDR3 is CASSIRDTGELFF. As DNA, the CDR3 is TGTGCCAGTAGTATCCGGGACACCGGGGAGCTGTTTTTT.

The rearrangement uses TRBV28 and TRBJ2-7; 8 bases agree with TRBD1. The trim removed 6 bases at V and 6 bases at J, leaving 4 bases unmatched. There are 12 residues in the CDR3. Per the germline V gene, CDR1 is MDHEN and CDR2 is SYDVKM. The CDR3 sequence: CASRDREFEQYF. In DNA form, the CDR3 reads TGTGCCAGCAGGGACAGGGAGTTCGAGCAGTACTTC.

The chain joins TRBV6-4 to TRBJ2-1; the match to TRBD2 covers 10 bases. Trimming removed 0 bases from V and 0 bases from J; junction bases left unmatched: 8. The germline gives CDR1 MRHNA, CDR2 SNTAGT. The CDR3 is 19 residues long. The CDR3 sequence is CASSDSRLAGSSSYNEQFF. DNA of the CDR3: TGTGCCAGCAGTGACTCGCGACTAGCGGGTTCGAGCTCCTACAATGAGCAGTTCTTC.

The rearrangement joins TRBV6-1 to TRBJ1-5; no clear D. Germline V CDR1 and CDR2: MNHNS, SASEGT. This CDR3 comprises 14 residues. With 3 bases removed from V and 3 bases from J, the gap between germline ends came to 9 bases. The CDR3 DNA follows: TGTGCCAGCAGTGACAGGAACCCCAATCAGCCCCAGCATTTT. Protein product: CASSDRNPNQPQHF.

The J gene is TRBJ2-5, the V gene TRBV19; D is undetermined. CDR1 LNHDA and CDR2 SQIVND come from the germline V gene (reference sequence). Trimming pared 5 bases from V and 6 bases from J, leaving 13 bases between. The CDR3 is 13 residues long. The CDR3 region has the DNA TGTGCCAGTAGTGAATTACTTAGCCAGACCCAGTACTTC. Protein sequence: CASSELLSQTQYF.

In DNA, the CDR3 is TGTGCCACCAGCAGAGATCTGGGGGCAGGCTACAATGAGCAGTTCTTC. Translated, it gives CATSRDLGAGYNEQFF. The V call is TRBV15, the J call TRBJ2-1; D might be TRBD1 (6 bases). The ends were cut back, 0 bases at V and 3 bases at J, with 12 bases in the middle. Germline CDR1 reads LNHNV; CDR2 reads YYDKDF (reference sequence). The CDR3 has 16 residues.

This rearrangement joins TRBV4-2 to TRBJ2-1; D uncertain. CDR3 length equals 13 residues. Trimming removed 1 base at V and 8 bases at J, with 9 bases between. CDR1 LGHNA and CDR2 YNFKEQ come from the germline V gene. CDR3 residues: CASSQVVNDEQFF. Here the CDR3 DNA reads TGTGCCAGCAGCCAAGTCGTGAACGATGAGCAGTTCTTC.

CDR3: CASSFGGAGDEQFF. The CDR3, as DNA: TGTGCCAGCAGCTTCGGGGGGGCTGGGGATGAGCAGTTCTTC. This chain joins TRBV11-3 and TRBJ2-1; TRBD2 aligns across 8 bases. Germline CDR1 reads SGHNT; CDR2 reads YENEEA. The trim removed 3 bases at V and 8 bases at J, leaving 6 bases unmatched. This CDR3 comprises 14 residues.

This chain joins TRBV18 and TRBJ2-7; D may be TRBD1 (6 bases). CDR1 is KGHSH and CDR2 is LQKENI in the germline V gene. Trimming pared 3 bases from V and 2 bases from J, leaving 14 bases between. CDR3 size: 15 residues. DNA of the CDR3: TGTGCCAGCTCACCCACCGGGACAAGGCCCTACGAGCAGTACTTC. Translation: CASSPTGTRPYEQYF.

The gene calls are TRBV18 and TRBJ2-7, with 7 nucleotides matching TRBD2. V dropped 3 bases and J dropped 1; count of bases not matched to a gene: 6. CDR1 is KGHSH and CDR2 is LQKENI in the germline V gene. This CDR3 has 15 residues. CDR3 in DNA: TGTGCCAGCTCACCGCCGGGACTACGATCCTACGAGCAGTACTTC. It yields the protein CASSPPGLRSYEQYF.

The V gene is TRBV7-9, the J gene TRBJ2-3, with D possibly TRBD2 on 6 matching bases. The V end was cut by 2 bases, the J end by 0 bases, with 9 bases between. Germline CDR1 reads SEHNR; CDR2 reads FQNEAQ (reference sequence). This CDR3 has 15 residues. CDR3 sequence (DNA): TGTGCCAGCAGCTTACTAGCGACTAGCACAGATACGCAGTATTTT. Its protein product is CASSLLATSTDTQYF.